The rows below give T cell receptor beta chains drawn from one sample of a study of regulatory T cells in long-lasting Graves disease. TCRdb reanalysed the multiplex PCR reads using MiXCR and keeps one entry per CDR3 protein. Of about 460,000 distinct CDR3 sequences listed, 14% were seen once; the top ten hold around a sixth. Separately, the same data were catalogued under a study of T cells in Graves' hyperthyroidism and ophthalmopathy.

Sequenced material: peripheral blood mononuclear cells (PBMCs), taken at new diagnosis, from a patient treated with antithyroid drugs. The receptors here all came from a woman aged 45-59 years with Graves disease. Each CDR3 is given with its conserved first and last residue. D genes are given only for firm matches. The size field is filled for only some rows; it gives once, few, many or a size class.

many	-	TRBJ2-7	TRBV10-3	TGTGCCATCAGTGAACAGCGCTCCTACGAGCAGTACTTC	CAISEQRSYEQYF
few	-	TRBJ2-2	TRBV6-2/TRBV6-3	TGTGCCAGCAGTTACTCGATACACCTACCTCGGGCCGGGGAGCTGTTTTTT	CASSYSIHLPRAGELFF
few	-	TRBJ1-3	TRBV12-3/TRBV12-4	TGTGCCAGCAGTGGCCAGGGGTCCTCTGGAAACACCATATATTTT	CASSGQGSSGNTIYF
-	TRBD2	TRBJ2-2	TRBV20-1	TGCAGTGCTAGAGATGCTACTAGCGGGGAGACCGGGGAGCTGTTTTTT	CSARDATSGETGELFF
many	-	TRBJ2-1	TRBV11-2	TGTGCCAGCACACAGGGGAGGTTTAATGAGCAGTTCTTC	CASTQGRFNEQFF
many	TRBD2	TRBJ2-1	TRBV6-2/TRBV6-3	TGTGCCAGCAGTGTCACTAGCGGGAGCCCCCACAATGAGCAGTTCTTC	CASSVTSGSPHNEQFF
few	-	TRBJ1-3	TRBV5-1	TGCGCCAGCAGCTTGGCCGGACAGATCTCTGGAAACACCATATATTTT	CASSLAGQISGNTIYF
many	-	TRBJ2-2	TRBV5-1	TGCGCCAGCAGCACCTCAGCCGCGAACACCGGGGAGCTGTTTTTT	CASSTSAANTGELFF
few	-	TRBJ1-1	TRBV7-8	TGTGCCAGCAGCTCCGTAGGGGTGGAGAACACTGAAGCTTTCTTT	CASSSVGVENTEAFF
-	TRBD1	TRBJ2-5	TRBV10-3	TGTGCCATAGCTGACAGGGATGAGACCCAGTACTTC	CAIADRDETQYF
few	TRBD1	TRBJ2-1	TRBV7-2	TGTGCCAGCAGCTTAGAGGGGGCGGCGCCCTACAATGAGCAGTTCTTC	CASSLEGAAPYNEQFF
-	-	TRBJ2-3	TRBV28	TGTGCCAGCATCGGAAAGGTAGCGGACACAGATACGCAGTATTTT	CASIGKVADTDTQYF
many	TRBD1	TRBJ1-5	TRBV2	TGTGCCAGCAGTCCCGACAGGGGGTTCAATCAGCCCCAGCATTTT	CASSPDRGFNQPQHF
many	TRBD2	TRBJ2-3	TRBV9	TGTGCCACCTCCGGGGGGAGCACAGATACGCAGTATTTT	CATSGGSTDTQYF
-	-	TRBJ2-6	TRBV5-6	TGTGCCAGCAGCTATAGGCCCTCTGGGGCCAACGTCCTGACTTTC	CASSYRPSGANVLTF
-	-	TRBJ1-6	TRBV28	TGTGCCAGCATCGATGGTAGCTCCTATAATTCACCCCTCCACTTT	CASIDGSSYNSPLHF
many	-	TRBJ2-7	TRBV29-1	TGCAGCGTTGGGTCTTCCTACGAGCAGTACTTC	CSVGSSYEQYF
many	TRBD2	TRBJ2-7	TRBV11-2	TGTGCCAGCAGCTTCGGGACTAGCCCGTACGAGCAGTACTTC	CASSFGTSPYEQYF
-	TRBD2	TRBJ2-3	TRBV6-1	TGTGCCAGCAGACACCTCCCGGGACTAGAGGGGGCAGATACGCAGTATTTT	CASRHLPGLEGADTQYF
few	TRBD1	TRBJ1-2	TRBV9	TGTGCCAGCAGCGTAGCCCGGGACAGAGAACGAGCTAACTATGGCTACACCTTC	CASSVARDRERANYGYTF
many	-	TRBJ2-7	TRBV28	TGTGCCAGCTTAAGCCCGGGGAACTGGGAGCAGTACTTC	CASLSPGNWEQYF
-	TRBD2	TRBJ2-2	TRBV29-1	TGCAGCGTCAAAACTAGCGGGATCGTCACCGGGGAGCTGTTTTTT	CSVKTSGIVTGELFF
few	TRBD1	TRBJ2-3	TRBV6-2/TRBV6-3	TGTGCCACCGACAGGGGCGAGACAGATACGCAGTATTTT	CATDRGETDTQYF
-	-	TRBJ1-1	TRBV11-3	TGTGCCAGCAGCGCCAACAGAGCCGGACGAACCACTGAAGCTTTCTTT	CASSANRAGRTTEAFF
many	-	TRBJ1-1	TRBV6-1	TGTGCCAGCAGGATGAACACTGAAGCTTTCTTT	CASRMNTEAFF
few	-	TRBJ1-5	TRBV18	TGTGCCAGCTCACCACCGGGGGGTTCCAATCAGCCCCAGCATTTT	CASSPPGGSNQPQHF
many	-	TRBJ2-5	TRBV11-2	TGTGCCAGCAGCTTAGGGCAGGGTGGGGGAGAGACCCAGTACTTC	CASSLGQGGGETQYF